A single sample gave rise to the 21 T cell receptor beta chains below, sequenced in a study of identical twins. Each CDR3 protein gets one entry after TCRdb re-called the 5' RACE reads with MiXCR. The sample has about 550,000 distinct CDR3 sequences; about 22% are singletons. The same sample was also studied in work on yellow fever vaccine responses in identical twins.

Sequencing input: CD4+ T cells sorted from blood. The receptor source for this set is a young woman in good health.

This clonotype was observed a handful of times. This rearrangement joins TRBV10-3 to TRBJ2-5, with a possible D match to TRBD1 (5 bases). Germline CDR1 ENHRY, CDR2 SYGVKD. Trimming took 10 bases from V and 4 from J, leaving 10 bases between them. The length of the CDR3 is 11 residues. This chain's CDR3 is CATRVGETQYF. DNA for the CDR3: TGTGCCACCAGGGTTGGAGAGACCCAGTACTTC.

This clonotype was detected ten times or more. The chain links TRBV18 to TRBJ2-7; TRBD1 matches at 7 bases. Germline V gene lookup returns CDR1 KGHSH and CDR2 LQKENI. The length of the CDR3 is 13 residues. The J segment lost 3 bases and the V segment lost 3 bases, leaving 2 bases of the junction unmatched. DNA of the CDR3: TGTGCCAGCTCACCTCGACAGGGCTACGAGCAGTACTTC. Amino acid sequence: CASSPRQGYEQYF.

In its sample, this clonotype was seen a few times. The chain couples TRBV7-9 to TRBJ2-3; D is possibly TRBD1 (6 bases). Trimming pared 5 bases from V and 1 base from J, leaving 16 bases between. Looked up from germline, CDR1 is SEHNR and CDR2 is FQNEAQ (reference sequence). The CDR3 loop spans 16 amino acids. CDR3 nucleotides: TGTGCCAGCAGCCAGGACAGAATCATTGGCACAGATACGCAGTATTTT. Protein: CASSQDRIIGTDTQYF.

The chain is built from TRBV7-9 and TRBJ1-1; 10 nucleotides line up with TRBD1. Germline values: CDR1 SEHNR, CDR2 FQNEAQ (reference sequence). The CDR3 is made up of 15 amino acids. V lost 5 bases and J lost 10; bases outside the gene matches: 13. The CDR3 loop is CASSTGTGESAGAFF. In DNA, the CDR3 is TGTGCCAGCAGCACCGGGACAGGGGAATCTGCTGGAGCTTTCTTT.

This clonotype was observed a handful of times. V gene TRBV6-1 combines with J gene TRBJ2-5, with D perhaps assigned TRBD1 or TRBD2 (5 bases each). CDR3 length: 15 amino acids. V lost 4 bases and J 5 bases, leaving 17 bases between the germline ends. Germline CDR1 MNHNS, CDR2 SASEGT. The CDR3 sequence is CASSGGVVGAETQYF. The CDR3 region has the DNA TGTGCCAGCAGTGGAGGGGTAGTCGGGGCGGAGACCCAGTACTTC.

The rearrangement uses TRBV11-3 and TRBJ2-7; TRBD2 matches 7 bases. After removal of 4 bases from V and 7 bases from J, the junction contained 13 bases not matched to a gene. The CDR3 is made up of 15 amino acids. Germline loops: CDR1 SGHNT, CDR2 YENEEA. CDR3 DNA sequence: TGTGCCAGCAGCTGGTCGCTAGCGGCGATCCTGGAGCAGTACTTC. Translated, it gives CASSWSLAAILEQYF. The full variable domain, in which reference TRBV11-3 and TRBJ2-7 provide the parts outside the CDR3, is EAGVVQSPRYKIIEKKQPVAFWCNPISGHNTLYWYLQNLGQGPELLIRYENEEAVDDSQLPKDRFSAERLKGVDSTLKIQPAELGDSAVYLCASSWSLAAILEQYFGPGTRLTVT.

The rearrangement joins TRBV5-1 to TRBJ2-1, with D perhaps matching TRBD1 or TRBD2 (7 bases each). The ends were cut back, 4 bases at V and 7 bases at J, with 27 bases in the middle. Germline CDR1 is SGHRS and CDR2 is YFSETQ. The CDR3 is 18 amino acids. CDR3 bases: TGCGCCAGCAGCGGGCCCCACAGGGGAAATAGCGGGCGGAATGAGCAGTTCTTC. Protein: CASSGPHRGNSGRNEQFF.

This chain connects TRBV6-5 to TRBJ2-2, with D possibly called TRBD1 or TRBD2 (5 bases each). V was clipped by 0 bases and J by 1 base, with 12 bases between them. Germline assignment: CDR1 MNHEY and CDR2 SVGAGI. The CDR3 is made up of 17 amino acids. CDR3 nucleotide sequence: TGTGCCAGCAGTTACTCATTCCGGGGCGTGAACACCGGGGAGCTGTTTTTT. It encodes CASSYSFRGVNTGELFF.

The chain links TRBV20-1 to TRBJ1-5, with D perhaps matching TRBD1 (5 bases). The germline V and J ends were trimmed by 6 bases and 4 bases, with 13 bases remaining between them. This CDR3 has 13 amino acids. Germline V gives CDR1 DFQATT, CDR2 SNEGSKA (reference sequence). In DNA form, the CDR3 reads TGCAGTGCGCACCGGGGCCTTAATCAGCCCCAGCATTTT. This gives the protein CSAHRGLNQPQHF.

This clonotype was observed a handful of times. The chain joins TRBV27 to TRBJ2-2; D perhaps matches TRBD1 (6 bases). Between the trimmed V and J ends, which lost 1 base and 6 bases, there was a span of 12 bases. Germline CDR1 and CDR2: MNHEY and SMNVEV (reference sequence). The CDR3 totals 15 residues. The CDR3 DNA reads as TGTGCCAGCAGTTTATTCAGGGGTATTCCCGGGGAGCTGTTTTTT. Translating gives CASSLFRGIPGELFF.

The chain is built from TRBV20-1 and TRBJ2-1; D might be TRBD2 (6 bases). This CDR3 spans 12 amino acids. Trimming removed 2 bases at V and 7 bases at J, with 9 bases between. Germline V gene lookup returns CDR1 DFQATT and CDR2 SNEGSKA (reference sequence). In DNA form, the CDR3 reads TGCAGTGCTAGATCTGGGGGGAATGAGCAGTTCTTC. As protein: CSARSGGNEQFF.

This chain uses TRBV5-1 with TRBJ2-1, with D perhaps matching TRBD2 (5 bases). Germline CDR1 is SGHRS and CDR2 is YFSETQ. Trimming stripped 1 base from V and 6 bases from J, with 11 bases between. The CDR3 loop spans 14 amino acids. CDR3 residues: CASSLPRGTNEQFF. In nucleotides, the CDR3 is TGCGCCAGCAGCTTGCCCCGGGGAACCAATGAGCAGTTCTTC.

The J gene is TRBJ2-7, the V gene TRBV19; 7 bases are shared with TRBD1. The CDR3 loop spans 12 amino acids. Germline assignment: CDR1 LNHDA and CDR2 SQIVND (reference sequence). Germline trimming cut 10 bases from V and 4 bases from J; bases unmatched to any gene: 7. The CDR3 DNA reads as TGTGCCACCTCGGACAGGCCTTACGAGCAGTACTTC. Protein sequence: CATSDRPYEQYF.

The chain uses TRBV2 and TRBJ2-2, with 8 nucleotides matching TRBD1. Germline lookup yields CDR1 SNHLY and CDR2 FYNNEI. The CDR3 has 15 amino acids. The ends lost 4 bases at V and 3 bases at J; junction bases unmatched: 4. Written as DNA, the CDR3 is TGTGCCAGCAGTGCGAACAGGGGGGACACCGGGGAGCTGTTTTTT. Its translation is CASSANRGDTGELFF.

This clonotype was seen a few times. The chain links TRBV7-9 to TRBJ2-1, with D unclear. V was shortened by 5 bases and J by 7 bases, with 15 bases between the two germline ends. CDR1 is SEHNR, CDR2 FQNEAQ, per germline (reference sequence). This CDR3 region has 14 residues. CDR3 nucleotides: TGTGCCAGCAGCCCAAAGGCTAATAGGAATGAGCAGTTCTTC. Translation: CASSPKANRNEQFF. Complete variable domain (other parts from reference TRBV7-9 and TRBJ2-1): DTGVSQNPRHKITKRGQNVTFRCDPISEHNRLYWYRQTLGQGPEFLTYFQNEAQLEKSRLLSDRFSAERPKGSFSTLEIQRTEQGDSAMYLCASSPKANRNEQFFGPGTRLTVL.

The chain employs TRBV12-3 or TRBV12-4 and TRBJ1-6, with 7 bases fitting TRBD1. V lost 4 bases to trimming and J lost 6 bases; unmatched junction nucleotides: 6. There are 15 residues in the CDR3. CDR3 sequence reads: CASSSQGGSNSPLHF. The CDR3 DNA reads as TGTGCCAGCAGTTCCCAGGGGGGATCTAATTCACCCCTCCACTTT.

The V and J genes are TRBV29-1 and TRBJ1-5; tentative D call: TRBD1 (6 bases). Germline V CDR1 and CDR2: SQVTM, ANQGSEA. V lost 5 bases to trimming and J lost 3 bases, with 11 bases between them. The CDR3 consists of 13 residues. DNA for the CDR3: TGCAGCGTTAGACAGGCCCTCAATCAGCCCCAGCATTTT. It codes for CSVRQALNQPQHF.

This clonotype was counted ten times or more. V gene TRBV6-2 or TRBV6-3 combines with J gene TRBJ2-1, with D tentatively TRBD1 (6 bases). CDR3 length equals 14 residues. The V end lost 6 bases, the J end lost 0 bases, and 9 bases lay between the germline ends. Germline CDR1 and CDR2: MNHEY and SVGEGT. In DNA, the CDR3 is TGTGCCAGCAGGGGCAGGGGCTCCTACAATGAGCAGTTCTTC. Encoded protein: CASRGRGSYNEQFF.

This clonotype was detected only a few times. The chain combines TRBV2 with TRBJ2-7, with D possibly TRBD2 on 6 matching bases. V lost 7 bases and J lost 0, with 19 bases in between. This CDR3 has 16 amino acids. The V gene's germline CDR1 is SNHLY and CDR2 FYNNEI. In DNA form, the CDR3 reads TGTGCCAGCATGGGACTCTGGACCCGGGACTCCTACGAGCAGTACGTC. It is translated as CASMGLWTRDSYEQYV.

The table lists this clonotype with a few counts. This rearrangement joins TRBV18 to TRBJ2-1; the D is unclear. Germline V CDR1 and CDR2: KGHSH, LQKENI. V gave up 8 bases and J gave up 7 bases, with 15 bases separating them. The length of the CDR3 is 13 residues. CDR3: CASAGGPANEQFF. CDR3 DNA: TGTGCCAGCGCAGGTGGACCGGCGAATGAGCAGTTCTTC.

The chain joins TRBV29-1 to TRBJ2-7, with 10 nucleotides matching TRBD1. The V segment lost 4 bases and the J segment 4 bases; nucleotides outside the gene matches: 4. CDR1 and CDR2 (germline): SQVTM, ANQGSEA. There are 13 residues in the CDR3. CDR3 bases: TGCAGCGTTGGGGGACAGGGGAATTACGAGCAGTACTTC. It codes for CSVGGQGNYEQYF.